Described below is a single T cell receptor beta chain sequence and its context. Its antigen is currently unknown. Then a second PCR, running about 7 to 11 cycles, was carried out with a sample-barcoded 5' primer and a J-beta primer mix. MiXCR, applied by TCRdb to the 5' RACE reads, yields one record per CDR3 protein. The table shows some 900,000 distinct CDR3 sequences, with 25% to 30% occurring only once. The data stem from a study of blood T cells in healthy people across ages. Study-wide results and limits: Investigators viewed diversity estimates from one million T cells as underestimates, the study reported.

The CDR3 is 16 amino acids. The germline CDR1 and CDR2 sequences are DFQATT and SNEGSKA (reference sequence). After removal of 3 bases from V and 3 bases from J, the junction contained 6 bases not matched to a gene. The sequence derives from an elderly woman in good health. This chain connects TRBV20-1 to TRBJ2-3, with 13 bases aligning to TRBD2. The material sequenced was blood. CDR3 sequence: CSASPTSGRKTDTQYF. DNA for the CDR3: TGCAGTGCTAGTCCGACTAGCGGGAGGAAAACAGATACGCAGTATTTT.